The source of this T cell receptor (beta chain) is a study of CD8 T cells in Susac syndrome. It was with random hexamers that 0.5 to 1 ug RNA was reverse transcribed. TCRdb analysed the immunoSEQ multiplex PCR reads with MiXCR anew, one entry per CDR3 protein. In the table there are 400,000 to 550,000 distinct CDR3 sequences, roughly 85% of which are singletons. The clonotype comes from a human donor with multiple sclerosis. The sample was CD8+ T cells from PBMCs.

The CDR3 loop reads CASRLPSYEQYF. For the CDR3, the DNA is TGTGCCAGCAGACTGCCTTCCTACGAGCAGTACTTC. V usage is TRBV6-1 and J usage is TRBJ2-7; D unresolved. CDR1 and CDR2 (germline): MNHNS, SASEGT. V gave up 6 bases and J gave up 1 base, with 7 bases separating them. The CDR3 is 12 amino acids.